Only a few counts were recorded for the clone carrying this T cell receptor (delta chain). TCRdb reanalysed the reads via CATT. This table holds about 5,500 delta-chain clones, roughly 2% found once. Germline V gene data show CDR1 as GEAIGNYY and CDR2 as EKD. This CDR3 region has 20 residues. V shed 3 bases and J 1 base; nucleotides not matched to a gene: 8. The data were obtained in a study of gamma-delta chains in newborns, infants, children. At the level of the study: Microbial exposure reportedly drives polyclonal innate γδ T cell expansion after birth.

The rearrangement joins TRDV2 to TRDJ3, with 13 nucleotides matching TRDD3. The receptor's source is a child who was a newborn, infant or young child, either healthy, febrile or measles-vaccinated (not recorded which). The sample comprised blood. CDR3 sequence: CACDPVLGDTGSWDTRQMFF. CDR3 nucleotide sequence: TGTGCCTGTGACCCAGTACTGGGGGATACGGGGTCCTGGGACACCCGACAGATGTTTTTC.